This T cell receptor (beta chain) was observed in a study of response to subunit inactivated influenza vaccine. TCRdb itself ran the RT-PCR reads through MiXCR, one entry per CDR3 protein. This table holds about 540,000 distinct CDR3 sequences, 11% to 15% found once. The sequence was obtained from a man aged 45-65 years who received an inactivated influenza vaccine. The source was PBMCs from blood, collected roughly 12 days after vaccination.

CDR3 in amino acids: CSVDGTGELFF. As DNA, the CDR3 is TGCAGCGTTGACGGGACCGGGGAGCTGTTTTTT. V usage is TRBV29-1 and J usage is TRBJ2-2; no firm D call. Germline V gives CDR1 SQVTM, CDR2 ANQGSEA. V was shortened by 3 bases and J by 5 bases, with 4 bases between the two germline ends. CDR3 length equals 11 residues.